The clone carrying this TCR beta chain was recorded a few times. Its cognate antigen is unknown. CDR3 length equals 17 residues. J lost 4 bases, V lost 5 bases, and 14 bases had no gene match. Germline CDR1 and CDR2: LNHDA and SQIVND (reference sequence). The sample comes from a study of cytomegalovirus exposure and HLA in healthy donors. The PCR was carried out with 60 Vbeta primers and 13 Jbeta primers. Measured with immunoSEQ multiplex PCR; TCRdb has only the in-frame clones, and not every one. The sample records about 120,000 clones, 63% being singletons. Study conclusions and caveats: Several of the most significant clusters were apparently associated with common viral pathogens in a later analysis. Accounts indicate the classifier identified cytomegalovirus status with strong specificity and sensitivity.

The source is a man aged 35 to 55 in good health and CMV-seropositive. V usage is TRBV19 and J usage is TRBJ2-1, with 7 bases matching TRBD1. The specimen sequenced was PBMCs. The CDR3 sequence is CASSLQHRGTIYNEQFF. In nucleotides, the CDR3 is TGTGCCAGTAGTCTACAACACAGGGGAACCATTTACAATGAGCAGTTCTTC.